This T cell receptor (beta chain) was identified during a study of T cells after posttransplantation cyclophosphamide. Study-wide results and limits: Tissue-infiltrating T cells from skin or gut overlapped little with blood T cells. After PTCy, TRB diversity resembled that of CNI/methotrexate controls.

Sequenced by immunoSEQ multiplex PCR; TCRdb stores in-frame clones only, minus some. Among about 15,000 clones listed, roughly 92% were seen once. Busulfan-fludarabine conditioning, marrow transplant, and cyclophosphamide on days +3 and +4 were administered. In germline, CDR1 is SGHTA, CDR2 FQGTGA. Trimming pared 2 bases from V and 3 bases from J, leaving 8 bases between. This CDR3 has 13 residues. Details on this clone: The antigen remains undetermined.

The rearrangement joins TRBV7-3 to TRBJ2-7; D might be TRBD2 (5 bases). The clonotype comes from a male patient aged 55 to 69 who received an allogeneic stem cell transplant from a related donor and was CMV-positive. Some of these T cells may belong to the graft donor. The sample here was CD4+ T cells sorted from blood, taken after allogeneic stem cell transplant with posttransplant cyclophosphamide. CDR3 nucleotide sequence: TGTGCCAGCAGCTTAGACTACTTCTACGAGCAGTACTTC. Translated: CASSLDYFYEQYF.